This TCR beta chain was observed in a study of blood T cell repertoires in COVID-19. Germline loops: CDR1 SGDLS, CDR2 YYNGEE. V was trimmed by 0 bases and J by 1 base, leaving 10 bases between them. The CDR3 is made up of 15 amino acids. Clones were read by immunoSEQ multiplex PCR, and TCRdb kept only the in-frame ones, dropping some. This sample has about 260,000 clones, with 91% found just once. This clonotype was obtained from a person aged 18-29 years with COVID-19, enrolled during active disease. Sequencing was carried out using peripheral blood. This chain uses TRBV9 with TRBJ2-5; a weak D match, TRBD2 (5 bases). This CDR3 is CASSVGGHTQETQYF. CDR3 DNA: TGTGCCAGCAGCGTAGGAGGGCACACCCAAGAGACCCAGTACTTC.